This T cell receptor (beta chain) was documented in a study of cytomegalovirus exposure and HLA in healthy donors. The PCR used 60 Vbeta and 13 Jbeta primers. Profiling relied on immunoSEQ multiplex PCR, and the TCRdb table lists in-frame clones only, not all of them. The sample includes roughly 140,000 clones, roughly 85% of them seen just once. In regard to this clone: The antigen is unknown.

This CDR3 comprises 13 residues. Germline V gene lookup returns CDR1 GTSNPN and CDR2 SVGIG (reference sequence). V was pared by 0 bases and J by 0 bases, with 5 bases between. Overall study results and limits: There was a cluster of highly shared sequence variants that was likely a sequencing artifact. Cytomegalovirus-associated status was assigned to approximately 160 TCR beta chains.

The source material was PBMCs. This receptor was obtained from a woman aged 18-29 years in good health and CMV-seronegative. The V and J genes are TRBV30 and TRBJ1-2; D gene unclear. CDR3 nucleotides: TGTGCCTGGAGTGTAAACACTAACTATGGCTACACCTTC. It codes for CAWSVNTNYGYTF.